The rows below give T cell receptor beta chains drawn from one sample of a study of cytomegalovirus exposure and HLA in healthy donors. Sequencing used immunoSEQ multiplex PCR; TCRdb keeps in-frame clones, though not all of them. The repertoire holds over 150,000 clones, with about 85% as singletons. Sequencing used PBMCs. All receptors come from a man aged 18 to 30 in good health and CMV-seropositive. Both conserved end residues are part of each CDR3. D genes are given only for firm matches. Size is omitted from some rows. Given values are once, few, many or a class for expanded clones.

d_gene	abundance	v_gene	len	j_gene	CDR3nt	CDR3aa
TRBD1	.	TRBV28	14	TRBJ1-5	TGTGCCAGCAGTTTCGGGACAGACAATCAGCCCCAGCATTTT	CASSFGTDNQPQHF
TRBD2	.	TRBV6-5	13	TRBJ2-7	TGTGCCAGCCGTCTAGCGGTAACCTACGAGCAGTACTTC	CASRLAVTYEQYF
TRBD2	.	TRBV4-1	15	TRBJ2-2	TGCGCCAGCAGCCGGGGACTAGCGTCGGGCGGGGAGCTGTTTTTT	CASSRGLASGGELFF
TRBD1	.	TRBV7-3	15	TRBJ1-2	TGTGCCAGCAGCTTAACCGCAGGGGGCCGAGGAGGCTACACCTTC	CASSLTAGGRGGYTF
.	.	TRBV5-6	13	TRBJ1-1	TGTGCCAGCAGCTCCGGGGGGCACACTGAAGCTTTCTTT	CASSSGGHTEAFF
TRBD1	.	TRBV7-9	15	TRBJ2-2	TGTGCCAGCAGCTTGGGACAGGGGGCGGCCGGGGAGCTGTTTTTT	CASSLGQGAAGELFF
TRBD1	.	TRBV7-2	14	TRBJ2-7	TGTGCCAGCAGCTATACGACAGGGTCCTACGAGCAGTACTTC	CASSYTTGSYEQYF
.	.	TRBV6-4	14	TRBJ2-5	TGTGCCAGCAGTGACCCGACAGGCCTGGAGACCCAGTACTTC	CASSDPTGLETQYF
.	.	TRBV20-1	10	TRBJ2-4	TGCAGTGCTACGGTTGACATTCAGTACTTC	CSATVDIQYF
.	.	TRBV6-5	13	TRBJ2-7	TGTGCCAGCAGGGAGAAAAGCTCCTACGAGCAGTACTTC	CASREKSSYEQYF
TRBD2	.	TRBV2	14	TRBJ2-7	TGTGCCAGCAGTGGGGGGACTAGCGGGACCGAGCAGTACTTC	CASSGGTSGTEQYF
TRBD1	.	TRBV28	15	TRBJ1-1	TGTGCCAGCAGTGAAACAGGGGGCAGGGGCACTGAAGCTTTCTTT	CASSETGGRGTEAFF
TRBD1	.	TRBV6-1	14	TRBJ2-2	TGTGCCAGCAGTTCCCAGGGGGCAAAGGGGGAGCTGTTTTTT	CASSSQGAKGELFF
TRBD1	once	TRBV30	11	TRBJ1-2	TGTGCCTGGAGTAGGGGGACAGAGTTCGCCTTC	CAWSRGTEFAF
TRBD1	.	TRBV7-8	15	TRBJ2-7	TGTGCCAGCAGCCCCATACCGGGACAGCCCTACGAGCAGTACTTC	CASSPIPGQPYEQYF
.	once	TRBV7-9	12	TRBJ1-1	TGTGCCAGCAGCTCCGGGACACTTGAAGCTTTCTTT	CASSSGTLEAFF
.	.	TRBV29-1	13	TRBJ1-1	TGCAGCGTTGAAGAACGGAGGGACACTGAAGCTTTCTTT	CSVEERRDTEAFF
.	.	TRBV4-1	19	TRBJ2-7	TGCGCCAGCAGCCAACTCAGAGGCGGGTCCAAATCAAGGTCGGACGAGCAGTACTTC	CASSQLRGGSKSRSDEQYF
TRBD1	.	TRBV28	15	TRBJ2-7	TGTGCCAGCAGTCCCCTCGGACAGGGGGCGATCGAGCAGTACTTC	CASSPLGQGAIEQYF
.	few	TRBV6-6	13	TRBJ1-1	TGTGCCAGCAGGGAGACGGGTAACACTGAAGCTTTCTTT	CASRETGNTEAFF
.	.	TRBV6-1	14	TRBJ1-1	TGTGCCAGCAGTGAACGGCGGGGGACCACTGAAGCTTTCTTT	CASSERRGTTEAFF
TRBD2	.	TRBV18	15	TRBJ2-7	TGTGCCAGCTCACCAGGAGCGGGGGCGTCGTACGAGCAGTACTTC	CASSPGAGASYEQYF
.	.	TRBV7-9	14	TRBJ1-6	TGTGCCAGCAACTCACAGGAGCATAATTCACCCCTCCACTTT	CASNSQEHNSPLHF
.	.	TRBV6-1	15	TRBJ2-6	TGTGCCAGCAGTGATTTTCGCTCTGGGGCCAACGTCCTGACTTTC	CASSDFRSGANVLTF
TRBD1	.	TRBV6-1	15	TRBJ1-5	TGTGCCAGCAGTGATGCACAGGGGGAGGGACAGCCCCAGCATTTT	CASSDAQGEGQPQHF
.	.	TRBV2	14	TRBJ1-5	TGTGCCAGCAGTGTTGAAGGGAGGAATCAGCCCCAGCATTTT	CASSVEGRNQPQHF
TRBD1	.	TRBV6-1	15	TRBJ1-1	TGTGCCAGCATCAAGGGGACAGGGAGGAACACTGAAGCTTTCTTT	CASIKGTGRNTEAFF
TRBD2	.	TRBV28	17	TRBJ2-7	TGTGCCAGCAGTTCAATAAGCGGGGGGTCCTCGGCCTACGAGCAGTACTTC	CASSSISGGSSAYEQYF
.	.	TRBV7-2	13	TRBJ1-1	TGTGCCAGCAGCACCCAGTCGAACACTGAAGCTTTCTTT	CASSTQSNTEAFF
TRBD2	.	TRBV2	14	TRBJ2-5	TGTGCCAGCAGGGCGGGGGGGCCTCGGGAGACCCAGTACTTC	CASRAGGPRETQYF
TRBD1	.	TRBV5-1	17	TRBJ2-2	TGCGCCAGCAGCTCCCAGGGACAGACCCGGATAGCCGGGGAGCTGTTTTTT	CASSSQGQTRIAGELFF
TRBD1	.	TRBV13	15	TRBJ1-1	TGTGCCAGCAGCTTAGGAGACAGGGGGAACACTGAAGCTTTCTTT	CASSLGDRGNTEAFF
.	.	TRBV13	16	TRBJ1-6	TGTGCCAGCAGAAAAGGGGGGGTGGCGGGGAATTCACCCCTCCACTTT	CASRKGGVAGNSPLHF
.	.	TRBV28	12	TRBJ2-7	TGTGCCAGCAGTCCATACTTCTACGAGCAGTACTTC	CASSPYFYEQYF
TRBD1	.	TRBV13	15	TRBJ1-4	TGTGCCAGCAGCTGGGACAGGGGGAACCTTGAAAAACTGTTTTTT	CASSWDRGNLEKLFF
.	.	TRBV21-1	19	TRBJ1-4	TGTGCCAGCAGCGCCCGGGCGAAGGGGCCCCAACCACTTAATGAAAAACTGTTTTTT	CASSARAKGPQPLNEKLFF
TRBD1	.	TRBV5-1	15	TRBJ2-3	TGCGCCAGCAGCGTCCGGGACAGGGGCACAGATACGCAGTATTTT	CASSVRDRGTDTQYF
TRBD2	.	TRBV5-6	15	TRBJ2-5	TGTGCCAGCAGCTCCCAACTAGCGGGGGGAGAGACCCAGTACTTC	CASSSQLAGGETQYF
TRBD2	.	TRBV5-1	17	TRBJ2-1	TGCGCCAGCAGCTTGGTGGAAGCGGGAGGGGCTTACAATGAGCAGTTCTTC	CASSLVEAGGAYNEQFF
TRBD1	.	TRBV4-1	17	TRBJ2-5	TGCGCCAGCAGCCAAGATGACAGGGGCGGGTACCAAGAGACCCAGTACTTC	CASSQDDRGGYQETQYF
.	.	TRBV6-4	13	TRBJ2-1	TGTGCCAGCAGTGTGGGAGATATGAGAGAGCAGTTCTTC	CASSVGDMREQFF
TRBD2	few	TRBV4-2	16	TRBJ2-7	TGTGCCAGCAGCCAGGAACTAGCGGGAGGGGCCTACGAGCAGTACTTC	CASSQELAGGAYEQYF
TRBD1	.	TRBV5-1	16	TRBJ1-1	TGCGCCAGCAGCTCGGACGTAGGGGGCGTGAACACTGAAGCTTTCTTT	CASSSDVGGVNTEAFF
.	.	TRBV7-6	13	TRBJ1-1	TGTGCCAGCAGCTTACAGGGCGGCACTGAAGCTTTCTTT	CASSLQGGTEAFF
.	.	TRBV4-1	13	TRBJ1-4	TGCGCCAGCAGCCAAGGAGGGAGGGAGAAACTGTTTTTT	CASSQGGREKLFF
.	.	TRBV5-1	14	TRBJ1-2	TGCGCCAGCAGCTTGGCGGAGGCCGGGAATGGCTACACCTTC	CASSLAEAGNGYTF
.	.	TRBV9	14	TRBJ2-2	TGTGCCAGCAGCGTAGCCACTTCCACCGGGGAGCTGTTTTTT	CASSVATSTGELFF
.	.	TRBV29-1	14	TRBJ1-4	TGCAGCGTTAGCGTACAGCGCGGGGATGAAAAACTGTTTTTT	CSVSVQRGDEKLFF
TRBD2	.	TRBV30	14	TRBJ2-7	TGTGCCTGGAGTCGGCTAGCGGCCTCCTACGAGCAGTACTTC	CAWSRLAASYEQYF
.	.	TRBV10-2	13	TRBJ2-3	TGCGCCAGCAGTGAAGTAACAGAAGATACGCAGTATTTT	CASSEVTEDTQYF
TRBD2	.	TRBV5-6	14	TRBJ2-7	TGTGCCAGCAGGGGGCAAGGCGGGAGCTCCGAGCAGTACTTC	CASRGQGGSSEQYF
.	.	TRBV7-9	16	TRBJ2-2	TGTGCCAGCAGCTTAGCTTGGGGGGCGAACACCGGGGAGCTGTTTTTT	CASSLAWGANTGELFF
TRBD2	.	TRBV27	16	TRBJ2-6	TGTGCCAGCAGTTTTCTAGCGGGCTCTGGGGCCAACGTCCTGACTTTC	CASSFLAGSGANVLTF
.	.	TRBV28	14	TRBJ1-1	TGTGCCAGCAGCTTAGACTGGGGGGGCACTGAAGCTTTCTTT	CASSLDWGGTEAFF
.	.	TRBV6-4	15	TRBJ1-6	TGTGCCAGCAGTGAAGTGGGACTGGGAAATTCACCCCTCCACTTT	CASSEVGLGNSPLHF